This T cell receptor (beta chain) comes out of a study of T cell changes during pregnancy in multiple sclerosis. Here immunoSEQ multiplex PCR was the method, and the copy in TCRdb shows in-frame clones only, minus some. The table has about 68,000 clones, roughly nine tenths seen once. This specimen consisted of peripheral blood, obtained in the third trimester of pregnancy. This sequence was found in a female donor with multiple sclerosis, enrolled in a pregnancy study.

CDR3 nucleotide sequence: TGTGCCAGCAGTGTAAGAGCTCCCGGCGGGGAGCTGTTTTTT. Protein: CASSVRAPGGELFF. The chain combines TRBV2 with TRBJ2-2; the D is unclear. The CDR3 covers 14 residues. Per the germline V gene, CDR1 is SNHLY and CDR2 is FYNNEI. The ends were cut back, 4 bases at V and 7 bases at J, with 13 bases in the middle.